Listed below are T cell receptor beta chains from one sample, sequenced in a study of blood T cell repertoires in COVID-19. The table came from immunoSEQ multiplex PCR; TCRdb's copy has only in-frame clones and leaves some out. The sample has over 50,000 clones, 70% to 90% seen once. The sample comprised peripheral blood. These receptors all come from a man between 65 and 85 years old with active COVID-19. Both conserved end residues are part of each CDR3. Each record gives: V gene, J gene, D gene, clone size, CDR3 protein, CDR3 DNA. The D gene is left open where the match is weak. Only part of the rows carry a size: once, few, many, or a class if the clone is expanded.

V: TRBV5-4; J: TRBJ2-1; D: TRBD2; size: .; CDR3: CASSSTSGSYNEQFF; DNA: TGTGCCAGCAGCTCGACTAGCGGCTCCTACAATGAGCAGTTCTTC
V: TRBV6-1; J: TRBJ2-1; D: .; size: .; CDR3: CASSAGWGTRHNEQFF; DNA: TGTGCCAGCAGTGCGGGGTGGGGGACTCGACACAATGAGCAGTTCTTC
V: TRBV4-3; J: TRBJ2-1; D: TRBD2; size: .; CDR3: CASSQDRPSGRYNEQFF; DNA: TGCGCCAGCAGCCAAGATAGGCCTAGCGGGAGGTACAATGAGCAGTTCTTC
V: TRBV9; J: TRBJ2-7; D: .; size: .; CDR3: CASSPGRLEEQYF; DNA: TGTGCCAGCAGTCCCGGCCGTCTGGAGGAGCAGTACTTC
V: TRBV18; J: TRBJ1-1; D: .; size: .; CDR3: CASSRTLSPMNTEAFF; DNA: TGTGCCAGCTCACGGACATTATCCCCGATGAACACTGAAGCTTTCTTT
V: TRBV6-6; J: TRBJ2-3; D: .; size: .; CDR3: CASSYSASPSTDTQYF; DNA: TGTGCCAGCAGTTACTCGGCTAGCCCCAGCACAGATACGCAGTATTTT
V: TRBV10-3; J: TRBJ2-2; D: TRBD2; size: once; CDR3: CATFGGVNTGELFF; DNA: TGTGCCACCTTCGGGGGGGTGAACACCGGGGAGCTGTTTTTT
V: TRBV29-1; J: TRBJ2-5; D: TRBD2; size: .; CDR3: CSVAGTSGGPDETQYF; DNA: TGCAGCGTTGCTGGGACTAGCGGGGGGCCGGATGAGACCCAGTACTTC
V: TRBV4-3; J: TRBJ1-2; D: .; size: .; CDR3: CASSQDWATANYGYTF; DNA: TGCGCCAGCAGCCAAGATTGGGCCACAGCTAACTATGGCTACACCTTC
V: TRBV18; J: TRBJ2-3; D: .; size: .; CDR3: CASSPPGAGVTDTQYF; DNA: TGTGCCAGCTCACCACCCGGTGCTGGAGTCACAGATACGCAGTATTTT
V: TRBV5-1; J: TRBJ2-5; D: .; size: once; CDR3: CASRREAGASLETQYF; DNA: TGCGCCAGCAGGAGGGAGGCGGGGGCGTCTTTGGAGACCCAGTACTTC
V: TRBV10-3; J: TRBJ2-5; D: TRBD1; size: once; CDR3: CAISESNRGETQYF; DNA: TGTGCCATCAGTGAGTCGAACAGGGGAGAGACCCAGTACTTC
V: TRBV5-6; J: TRBJ1-1; D: .; size: .; CDR3: CASSYGRVIGTEAFF; DNA: TGTGCCAGCAGCTATGGGAGGGTAATCGGCACTGAAGCTTTCTTT
V: TRBV19; J: TRBJ1-1; D: .; size: .; CDR3: CASRTGILDTEAFF; DNA: TGTGCCAGTAGAACCGGGATACTAGACACTGAAGCTTTCTTT
V: TRBV10-3; J: TRBJ1-5; D: .; size: .; CDR3: CAISGSASFHQPQHF; DNA: TGTGCCATCAGTGGGTCAGCCTCTTTCCATCAGCCCCAGCATTTT
V: TRBV18; J: TRBJ1-1; D: .; size: few; CDR3: CASSPDIKNTEAFF; DNA: TGTGCCAGCTCACCAGACATTAAGAACACTGAAGCTTTCTTT
V: TRBV6-2/TRBV6-3; J: TRBJ2-5; D: TRBD2; size: .; CDR3: CASSYIRGVGETQYF; DNA: TGTGCCAGCAGTTACATCCGGGGGGTTGGGGAGACCCAGTACTTC
V: TRBV12-3/TRBV12-4; J: TRBJ2-5; D: .; size: once; CDR3: CASSPDRETQYF; DNA: TGTGCCAGCAGCCCAGACAGAGAGACCCAGTACTTC
V: TRBV18; J: TRBJ2-1; D: .; size: .; CDR3: CASSPSDAKNNEQFF; DNA: TGTGCCAGCTCGCCGTCAGATGCAAAGAACAATGAGCAGTTCTTC
V: TRBV6-2/TRBV6-3; J: TRBJ1-6; D: TRBD1; size: .; CDR3: CASSDRDNSPLHF; DNA: TGTGCCAGCAGTGACAGGGATAATTCACCCCTCCACTTT
V: TRBV7-2; J: TRBJ1-2; D: .; size: .; CDR3: CASSLAGARNYGYTF; DNA: TGTGCCAGCAGCTTAGCGGGCGCCAGAAACTATGGCTACACCTTC
V: TRBV27; J: TRBJ2-7; D: TRBD1; size: .; CDR3: CASRRGTVEQYF; DNA: TGTGCCAGCAGAAGAGGGACAGTCGAGCAGTACTTC
V: TRBV4-3; J: TRBJ1-2; D: TRBD1; size: .; CDR3: CASSQGQGVSGGYTF; DNA: TGCGCCAGCAGCCAAGGCCAGGGGGTTTCTGGTGGCTACACCTTC
V: TRBV4-1; J: TRBJ1-2; D: .; size: .; CDR3: CASSQGEGLGYTF; DNA: TGCGCCAGCAGCCAAGGGGAGGGGTTGGGCTACACCTTC
V: TRBV19; J: TRBJ2-2; D: TRBD2; size: .; CDR3: CASSTLAGGTGELFF; DNA: TGTGCCAGTAGTACGCTAGCGGGGGGCACCGGGGAGCTGTTTTTT
V: TRBV5-1; J: TRBJ1-1; D: .; size: .; CDR3: CASSLAGQDTEAFF; DNA: TGCGCCAGCAGCCTGGCGGGACAAGACACTGAAGCTTTCTTT
V: TRBV25-1; J: TRBJ1-1; D: .; size: once; CDR3: CASKGQMNTEAFF; DNA: TGTGCCAGCAAGGGACAAATGAACACTGAAGCTTTCTTT
V: TRBV5-1; J: TRBJ2-7; D: .; size: .; CDR3: CASSLGQPSSYEQYF; DNA: TGCGCCAGCAGCCTAGGACAGCCCTCGTCCTACGAGCAGTACTTC
V: TRBV5-1; J: TRBJ2-3; D: .; size: once; CDR3: CASKWGGSRDTQYF; DNA: TGCGCCAGCAAGTGGGGGGGCTCTAGGGATACGCAGTATTTT
V: TRBV7-3; J: TRBJ2-2; D: TRBD2; size: .; CDR3: CALAGGGTGELFF; DNA: TGTGCTCTCGCCGGGGGAGGGACCGGGGAGCTGTTTTTT
V: TRBV6-2/TRBV6-3; J: TRBJ1-5; D: TRBD1; size: .; CDR3: CASSYAGGQPQHF; DNA: TGTGCCAGCAGTTACGCAGGGGGCCAGCCCCAGCATTTT
V: TRBV7-2; J: TRBJ1-1; D: .; size: .; CDR3: CASSLSPSTEAFF; DNA: TGTGCCAGCAGCTTATCCCCCAGCACTGAAGCTTTCTTT
V: TRBV9; J: TRBJ2-1; D: .; size: .; CDR3: CASSVGTNNEQFF; DNA: TGTGCCAGCAGCGTAGGGACTAACAATGAGCAGTTCTTC
V: TRBV11-2; J: TRBJ2-7; D: .; size: .; CDR3: CASSLDPWAGQYF; DNA: TGTGCCAGCAGCTTAGATCCCTGGGCAGGGCAGTACTTC
V: TRBV12-3/TRBV12-4; J: TRBJ1-2; D: TRBD1; size: .; CDR3: CASSGTGGYGYTF; DNA: TGTGCCAGCAGTGGTACAGGGGGCTATGGCTACACCTTC
V: TRBV5-1; J: TRBJ1-5; D: TRBD1; size: few; CDR3: CASSLRGQGASPGNQPQHF; DNA: TGCGCCAGCAGCTTGAGGGGACAGGGGGCTTCCCCGGGCAATCAGCCCCAGCATTTT
V: TRBV5-1; J: TRBJ1-6; D: TRBD1; size: .; CDR3: CASSIGTADSPLHF; DNA: TGCGCCAGCAGCATCGGGACAGCTGATTCACCCCTCCACTTT
V: TRBV6-2/TRBV6-3; J: TRBJ1-2; D: TRBD1; size: once; CDR3: CASSSGTGVDYTF; DNA: TGTGCCAGCAGTTCCGGGACAGGGGTAGACTACACCTTC
V: TRBV5-1; J: TRBJ1-2; D: .; size: few; CDR3: CASSLPQGYGYTF; DNA: TGCGCCAGCAGCTTACCCCAGGGTTATGGCTACACCTTC
V: TRBV6-5; J: TRBJ2-7; D: .; size: once; CDR3: CASSTPGEQYF; DNA: TGTGCCAGCAGTACCCCCGGGGAGCAGTACTTC
V: TRBV7-2; J: TRBJ2-1; D: .; size: .; CDR3: CASSSIGRVPNEQFF; DNA: TGTGCCAGCAGCTCAATCGGTCGGGTCCCCAATGAGCAGTTCTTC
V: TRBV24-1; J: TRBJ2-3; D: TRBD1; size: .; CDR3: CATSDLDRVGTDTQYF; DNA: TGTGCCACCAGTGATTTGGACAGGGTGGGCACAGATACGCAGTATTTT